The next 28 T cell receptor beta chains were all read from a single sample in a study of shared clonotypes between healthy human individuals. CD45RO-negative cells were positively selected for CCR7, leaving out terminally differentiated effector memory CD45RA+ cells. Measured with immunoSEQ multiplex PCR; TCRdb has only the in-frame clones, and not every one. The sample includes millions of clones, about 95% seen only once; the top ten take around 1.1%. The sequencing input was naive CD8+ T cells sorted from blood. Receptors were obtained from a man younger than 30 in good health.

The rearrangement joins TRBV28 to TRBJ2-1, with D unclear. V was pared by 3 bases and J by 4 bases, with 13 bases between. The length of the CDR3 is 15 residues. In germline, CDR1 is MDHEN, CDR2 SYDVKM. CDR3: CASSLSPVGYNEQFF. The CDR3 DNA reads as TGTGCCAGCAGTTTGTCCCCGGTGGGGTACAATGAGCAGTTCTTC.

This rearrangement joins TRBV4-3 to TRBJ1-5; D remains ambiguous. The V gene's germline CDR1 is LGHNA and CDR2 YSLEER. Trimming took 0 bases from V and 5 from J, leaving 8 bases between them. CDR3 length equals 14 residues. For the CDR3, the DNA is TGCGCCAGCAGCCAAGATGATAGATATCAGCCCCAGCATTTT. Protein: CASSQDDRYQPQHF.

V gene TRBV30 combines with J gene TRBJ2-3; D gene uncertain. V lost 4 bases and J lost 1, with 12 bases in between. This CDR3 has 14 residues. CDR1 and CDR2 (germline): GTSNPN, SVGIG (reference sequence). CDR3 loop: CAWNQMKGTDTQYF. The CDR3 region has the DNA TGTGCCTGGAACCAAATGAAGGGCACAGATACGCAGTATTTT.

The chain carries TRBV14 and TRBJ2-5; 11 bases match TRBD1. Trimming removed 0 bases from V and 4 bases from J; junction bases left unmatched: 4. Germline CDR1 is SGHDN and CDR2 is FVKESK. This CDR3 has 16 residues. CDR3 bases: TGTGCCAGCAGCCAAGAAGGACAGGGGGCGTTAGAGACCCAGTACTTC. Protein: CASSQEGQGALETQYF.

CDR3 bases: TGTGCCAGCAGTCCGCATTTGGAGAATGAGCAGTTCTTC. It translates to CASSPHLENEQFF. This chain links TRBV6-5 with TRBJ2-1, with D unclear. The V end lost 5 bases, the J end lost 7 bases, and 12 bases lay between the germline ends. The length of the CDR3 is 13 residues. Germline V gives CDR1 MNHEY, CDR2 SVGAGI.

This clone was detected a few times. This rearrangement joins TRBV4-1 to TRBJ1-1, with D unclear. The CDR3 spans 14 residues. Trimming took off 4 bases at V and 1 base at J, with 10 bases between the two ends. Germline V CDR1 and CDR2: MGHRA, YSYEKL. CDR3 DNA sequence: TGCGCCAGCAGCCGGACCGTAGGGAACACTGAAGCTTTCTTT. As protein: CASSRTVGNTEAFF.

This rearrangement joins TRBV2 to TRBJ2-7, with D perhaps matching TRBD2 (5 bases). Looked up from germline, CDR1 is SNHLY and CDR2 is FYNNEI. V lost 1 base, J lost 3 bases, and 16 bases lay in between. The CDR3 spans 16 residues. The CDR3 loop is CASSEEGAADLYEQYF. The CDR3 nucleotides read TGTGCCAGCAGTGAAGAGGGAGCAGCCGATCTCTACGAGCAGTACTTC.

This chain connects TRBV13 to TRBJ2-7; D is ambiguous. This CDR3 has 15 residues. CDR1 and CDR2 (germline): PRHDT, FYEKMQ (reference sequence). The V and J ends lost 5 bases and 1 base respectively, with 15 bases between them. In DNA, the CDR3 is TGTGCCAGCAGCCCCCGGAGTCAAGGTTCCTACGAGCAGTACTTC. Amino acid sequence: CASSPRSQGSYEQYF.

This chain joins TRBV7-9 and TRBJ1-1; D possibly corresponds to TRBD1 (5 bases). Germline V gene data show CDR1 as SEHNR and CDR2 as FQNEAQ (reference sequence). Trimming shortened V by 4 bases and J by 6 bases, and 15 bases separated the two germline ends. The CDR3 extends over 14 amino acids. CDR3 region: CASSSGRWGPEAFF. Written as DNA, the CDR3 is TGTGCCAGCAGCTCAGGTCGATGGGGCCCTGAAGCTTTCTTT.

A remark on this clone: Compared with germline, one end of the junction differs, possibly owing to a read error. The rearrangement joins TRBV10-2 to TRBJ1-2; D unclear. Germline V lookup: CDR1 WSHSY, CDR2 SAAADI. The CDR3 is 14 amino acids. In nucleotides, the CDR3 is TGCGCCAGCAGTGATGCTATAGACTCGGCGCGGGGTGTCTTC. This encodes CASSDAIDSARGVF.

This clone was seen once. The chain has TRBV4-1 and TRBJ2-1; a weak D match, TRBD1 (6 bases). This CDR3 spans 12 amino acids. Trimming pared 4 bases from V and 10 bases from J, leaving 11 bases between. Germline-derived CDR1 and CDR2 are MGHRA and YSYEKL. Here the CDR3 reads CASSRVTGEQFF. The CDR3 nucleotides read TGCGCCAGCAGCCGGGTTACAGGGGAGCAGTTCTTC.

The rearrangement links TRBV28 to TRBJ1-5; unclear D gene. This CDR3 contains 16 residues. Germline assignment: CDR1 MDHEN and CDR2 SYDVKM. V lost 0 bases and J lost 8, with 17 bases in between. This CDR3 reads CASSLWLWWGSEPQHF. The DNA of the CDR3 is TGTGCCAGCAGTTTATGGCTATGGTGGGGATCCGAGCCCCAGCATTTT.

The CDR3 DNA sequence: TGTGCCAGCAGCGTTTCGCTAGCGGGAGGGCGGGCTGAGCAGTTCTTC. Translated: CASSVSLAGGRAEQFF. This rearrangement joins TRBV5-6 to TRBJ2-1; 12 positions agree with TRBD2. Looked up from germline, CDR1 is SGHDT and CDR2 is YYEEEE. V trimming: 4 bases; J trimming: 9 bases; junction bases outside the gene matches: 11. The CDR3 extends over 16 amino acids.

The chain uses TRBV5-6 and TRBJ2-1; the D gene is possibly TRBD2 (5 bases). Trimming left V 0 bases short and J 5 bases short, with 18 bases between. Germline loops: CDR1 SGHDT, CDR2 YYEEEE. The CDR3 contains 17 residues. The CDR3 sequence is CASSLDAEADPHNEQFF. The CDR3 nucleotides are TGTGCCAGCAGCTTGGATGCGGAGGCAGACCCTCACAATGAGCAGTTCTTC.

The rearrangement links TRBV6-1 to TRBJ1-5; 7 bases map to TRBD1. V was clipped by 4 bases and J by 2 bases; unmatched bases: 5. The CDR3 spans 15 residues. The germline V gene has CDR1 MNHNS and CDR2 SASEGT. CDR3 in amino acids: CASSVAGTGNQPQHF. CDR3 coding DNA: TGTGCCAGCAGTGTAGCCGGGACAGGCAATCAGCCCCAGCATTTT.

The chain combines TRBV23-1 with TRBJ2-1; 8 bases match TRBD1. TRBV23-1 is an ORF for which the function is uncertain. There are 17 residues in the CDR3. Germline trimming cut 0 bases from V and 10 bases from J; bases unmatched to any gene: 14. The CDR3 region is CASSQSVHRDRRREQFF. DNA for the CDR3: TGCGCCAGCAGTCAATCAGTTCATCGGGACAGGCGTAGAGAGCAGTTCTTC.

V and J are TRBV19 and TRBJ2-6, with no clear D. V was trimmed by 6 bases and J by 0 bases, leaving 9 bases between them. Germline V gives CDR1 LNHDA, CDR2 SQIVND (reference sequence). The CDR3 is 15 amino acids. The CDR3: CASSLEDSGANVLTF. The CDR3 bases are TGTGCCAGTAGCCTCGAAGACTCTGGGGCCAACGTCCTGACTTTC. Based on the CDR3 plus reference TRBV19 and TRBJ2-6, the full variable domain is DGGITQSPKYLFRKEGQNVTLSCEQNLNHDAMYWYRQDPGQGLRLIYYSQIVNDFQKGDIAEGYSVSREKKESFPLTVTSAQKNPTAFYLCASSLEDSGANVLTFGAGSRLTVL.

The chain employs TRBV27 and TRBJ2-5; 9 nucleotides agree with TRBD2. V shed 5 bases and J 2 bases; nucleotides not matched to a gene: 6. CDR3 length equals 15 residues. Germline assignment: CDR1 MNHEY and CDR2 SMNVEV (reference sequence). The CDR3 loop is CASSPGTSQQETQYF. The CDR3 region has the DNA TGTGCCAGCAGTCCCGGGACTAGCCAACAAGAGACCCAGTACTTC.

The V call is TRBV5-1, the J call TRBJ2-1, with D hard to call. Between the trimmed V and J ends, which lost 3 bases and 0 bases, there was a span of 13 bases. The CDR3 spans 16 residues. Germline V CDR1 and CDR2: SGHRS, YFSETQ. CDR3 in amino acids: CASSSLFPGSYNEQFF. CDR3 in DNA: TGCGCCAGCAGCTCCCTTTTCCCGGGCTCCTACAATGAGCAGTTCTTC.

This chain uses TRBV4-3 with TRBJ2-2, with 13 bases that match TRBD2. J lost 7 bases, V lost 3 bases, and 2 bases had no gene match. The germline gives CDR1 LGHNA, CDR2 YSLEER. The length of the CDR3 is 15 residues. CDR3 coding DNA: TGCGCCAGCAGCCATGGGACTAGCGGGATCGGGGAGCTGTTTTTT. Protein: CASSHGTSGIGELFF.

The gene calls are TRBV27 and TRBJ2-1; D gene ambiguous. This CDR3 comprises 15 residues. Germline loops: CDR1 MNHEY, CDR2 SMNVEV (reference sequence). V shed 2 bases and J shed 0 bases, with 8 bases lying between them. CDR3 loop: CASSLPRGSYNEQFF. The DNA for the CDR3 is TGTGCCAGCAGTTTACCTCGAGGCTCCTACAATGAGCAGTTCTTC.

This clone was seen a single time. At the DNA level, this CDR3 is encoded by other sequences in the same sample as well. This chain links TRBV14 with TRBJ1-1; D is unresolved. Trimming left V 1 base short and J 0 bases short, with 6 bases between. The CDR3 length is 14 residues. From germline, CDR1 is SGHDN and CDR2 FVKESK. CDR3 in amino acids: CASSQAGLNTEAFF. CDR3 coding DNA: TGTGCCAGCAGCCAAGCTGGTCTGAACACTGAAGCTTTCTTT.

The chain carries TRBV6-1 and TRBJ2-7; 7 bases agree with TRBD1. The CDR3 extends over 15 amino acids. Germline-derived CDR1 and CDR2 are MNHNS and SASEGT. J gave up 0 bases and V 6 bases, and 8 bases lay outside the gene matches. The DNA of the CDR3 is TGTGCCAGCAGGGACGAATGGGACAGCTCCTACGAGCAGTACTTC. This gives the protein CASRDEWDSSYEQYF.

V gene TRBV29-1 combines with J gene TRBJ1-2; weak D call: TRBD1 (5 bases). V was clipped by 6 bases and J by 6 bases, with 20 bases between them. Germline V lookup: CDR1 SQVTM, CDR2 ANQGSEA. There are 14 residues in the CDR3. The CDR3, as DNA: TGCAGCGTCGACCAGGGATCGGATTTGGATGGCTACACCTTC. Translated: CSVDQGSDLDGYTF. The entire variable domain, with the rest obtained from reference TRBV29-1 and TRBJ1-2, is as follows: SAVISQKPSRDICQRGTSLTIQCQVDSQVTMMFWYRQQPGQSLTLIATANQGSEATYESGFVIDKFPISRPNLTFSTLTVSNMSPEDSSIYLCSVDQGSDLDGYTFGSGTRLTVV.

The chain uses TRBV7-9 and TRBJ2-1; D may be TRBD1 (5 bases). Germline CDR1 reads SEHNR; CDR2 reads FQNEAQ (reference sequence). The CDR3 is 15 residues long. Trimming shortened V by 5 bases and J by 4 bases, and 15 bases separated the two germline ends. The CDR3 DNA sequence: TGTGCCAGCAGCGGAGACAGTTTCGTATACAATGAGCAGTTCTTC. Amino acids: CASSGDSFVYNEQFF.

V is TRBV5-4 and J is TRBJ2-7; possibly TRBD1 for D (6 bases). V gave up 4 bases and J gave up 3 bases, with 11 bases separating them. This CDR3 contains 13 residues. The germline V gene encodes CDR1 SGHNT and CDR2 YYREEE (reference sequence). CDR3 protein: CASSDPDSYEQYF. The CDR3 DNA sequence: TGTGCCAGCAGCGACCCGGACAGCTACGAGCAGTACTTC. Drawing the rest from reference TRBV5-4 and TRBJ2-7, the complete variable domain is ETGVTQSPTHLIKTRGQQVTLRCSSQSGHNTVSWYQQALGQGPQFIFQYYREEENGRGNFPPRFSGLQFPNYSSELNVNALELDDSALYLCASSDPDSYEQYFGPGTRLTVT.

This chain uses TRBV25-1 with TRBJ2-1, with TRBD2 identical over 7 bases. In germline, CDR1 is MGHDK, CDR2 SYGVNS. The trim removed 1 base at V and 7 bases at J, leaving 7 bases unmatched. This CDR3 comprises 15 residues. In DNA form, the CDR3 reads TGTGCCAGCAGTGAATGGGGGGGATTGGTGAATGAGCAGTTCTTC. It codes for CASSEWGGLVNEQFF.

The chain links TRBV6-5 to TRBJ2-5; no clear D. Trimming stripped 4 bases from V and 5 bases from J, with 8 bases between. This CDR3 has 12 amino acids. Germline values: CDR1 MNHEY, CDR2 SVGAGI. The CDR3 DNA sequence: TGTGCCAGCAGTTCACGGTCGGAGACCCAGTACTTC. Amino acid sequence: CASSSRSETQYF.